A single sample gave rise to the 12 T cell receptor beta chains below, sequenced in a study of cytomegalovirus exposure and HLA in healthy donors. PCR amplification relied on 60 Vbeta primers (plus 13 Jbeta primers). Using immunoSEQ multiplex PCR, the repertoire was profiled, and TCRdb retains in-frame clones only, with some absent. The data show approximately 140,000 clones, with over 60% seen just once and about 13% held by the top ten. Sequencing was performed on PBMCs. These receptors were taken from a man aged 35-49 years in good health and CMV-seropositive.

The rearrangement links TRBV2 to TRBJ2-3, with 7 bases that match TRBD1. V trimming: 4 bases; J trimming: 6 bases; junction bases outside the gene matches: 4. There are 13 residues in the CDR3. Germline CDR1 SNHLY, CDR2 FYNNEI. The CDR3 region has the DNA TGTGCCAGCAGTGGACAGGGCAGGGATACGCAGTATTTT. Translating it yields CASSGQGRDTQYF. Together with reference TRBV2 and TRBJ2-3, the CDR3 gives the full variable domain: EPEVTQTPSHQVTQMGQEVILRCVPISNHLYFYWYRQILGQKVEFLVSFYNNEISEKSEIFDDQFSVERPDGSNFTLKIRSTKLEDSAMYFCASSGQGRDTQYFGPGTRLTVL.

This rearrangement joins TRBV7-9 to TRBJ2-3; no reliable D call. V shed 3 bases and J shed 3 bases, with 4 bases lying between them. The CDR3 sequence is 12 residues long. Germline V lookup: CDR1 SEHNR, CDR2 FQNEAQ (reference sequence). Here the CDR3 DNA reads TGTGCCAGCAGCTTTAGTACAGATACGCAGTATTTT. It yields the protein CASSFSTDTQYF. The full variable domain, with the rest looked up from reference TRBV7-9 and TRBJ2-3, is DTGVSQNPRHKITKRGQNVTFRCDPISEHNRLYWYRQTLGQGPEFLTYFQNEAQLEKSRLLSDRFSAERPKGSFSTLEIQRTEQGDSAMYLCASSFSTDTQYFGPGTRLTVL.

V usage is TRBV6-1 and J usage is TRBJ2-7; the D gene is possibly TRBD1 (5 bases). The CDR3 contains 15 residues. In germline, CDR1 is MNHNS, CDR2 SASEGT. The germline V and J ends were trimmed by 7 bases and 4 bases, with 20 bases remaining between them. The CDR3 loop is CASTKQVPGLYEQYF. CDR3 DNA: TGTGCCAGCACTAAACAGGTTCCCGGATTATACGAGCAGTACTTC.

This chain links TRBV27 with TRBJ2-5; TRBD2 might be the D (6 bases). The CDR3 is 13 residues long. The V end was cut by 4 bases, the J end by 4 bases, with 10 bases between. The V gene's germline CDR1 is MNHEY and CDR2 SMNVEV (reference sequence). CDR3 region: CASSWREGETQYF. The DNA of the CDR3 is TGTGCCAGCAGTTGGCGGGAAGGAGAGACCCAGTACTTC.

Points on this clone: Compared with germline, one end of the junction differs, possibly owing to a read error. The chain employs TRBV7-9 and TRBJ2-3; 8 nucleotides line up with TRBD2. CDR1 SEHNR and CDR2 FQNEAQ come from the germline V gene (reference sequence). The CDR3 is 16 residues long. The CDR3 reads CSSSDTSGPYTDTQYF. Written as DNA, the CDR3 is TGTTCCAGCAGCGACACTAGCGGTCCTTACACAGATACGCAGTATTTT. The full variable domain, rest sourced from reference TRBV7-9 and TRBJ2-3, is DTGVSQNPRHKITKRGQNVTFRCDPISEHNRLYWYRQTLGQGPEFLTYFQNEAQLEKSRLLSDRFSAERPKGSFSTLEIQRTEQGDSAMYLCSSSDTSGPYTDTQYFGPGTRLTVL.

The V gene is TRBV5-4, the J gene TRBJ2-1, with unresolved D. The CDR3 spans 14 residues. Germline values: CDR1 SGHNT, CDR2 YYREEE (reference sequence). The V end was cut by 0 bases, the J end by 4 bases, with 8 bases between. CDR3 bases: TGTGCCAGCAGCTTGGAATGGCAATACAATGAGCAGTTCTTC. Protein: CASSLEWQYNEQFF.

J is TRBJ1-6 and V is TRBV5-4, with 7 bases identical to TRBD1. Germline V lookup: CDR1 SGHNT, CDR2 YYREEE (reference sequence). The CDR3 sequence is 15 residues long. V trimming: 2 bases; J trimming: 7 bases; junction bases outside the gene matches: 6. CDR3 region: CASSLKQGRNSPLHF. The DNA of the CDR3 is TGTGCCAGCAGCTTAAAACAGGGGCGGAATTCACCCCTCCACTTT.

The DNA of the CDR3 is TGCGCCAGCAGCCATCAGGGGGTCAATGAGCAGTTCTTC. This sequence encodes CASSHQGVNEQFF. The chain links TRBV4-3 to TRBJ2-1, with 7 bases fitting TRBD1. Germline loops: CDR1 LGHNA, CDR2 YSLEER. V was clipped by 3 bases and J by 6 bases; unmatched bases: 2. The CDR3 loop spans 13 amino acids.

The chain has TRBV7-2 and TRBJ2-7; D remains ambiguous. CDR3 length equals 15 residues. V gave up 1 base and J gave up 5 bases, with 15 bases separating them. From germline, CDR1 is SGHTA and CDR2 FQGNSA. The CDR3 protein is CASSLDAAPKDEQYF. The CDR3 coding sequence is TGTGCCAGCAGCTTAGACGCGGCCCCCAAGGACGAGCAGTACTTC.

This chain connects TRBV19 to TRBJ2-5; D possibly corresponds to TRBD1 (5 bases). This CDR3 comprises 12 residues. Per germline, CDR1 LNHDA and CDR2 SQIVND (reference sequence). V shed 7 bases and J shed 7 bases, with 13 bases lying between them. The CDR3 loop reads CASNKGVGTQYF. The CDR3 nucleotides are TGTGCCAGTAATAAAGGGGTGGGGACCCAGTACTTC.

V is TRBV4-1 and J is TRBJ2-7; 9 positions match TRBD2. CDR3 length equals 15 residues. Germline V gene sequence: CDR1 MGHRA, CDR2 YSYEKL. V was clipped by 0 bases and J by 5 bases; unmatched bases: 5. The CDR3 sequence is CASSQDGTSFDEQYF. Here the CDR3 DNA reads TGCGCCAGCAGCCAAGATGGGACTAGCTTCGACGAGCAGTACTTC.

The genes are TRBV29-1 and TRBJ2-7; 9 bases are a match to TRBD2. V lost 4 bases to trimming and J lost 2 bases; unmatched junction nucleotides: 3. The V gene's germline CDR1 is SQVTM and CDR2 ANQGSEA. The CDR3 length is 13 residues. The CDR3 nucleotides read TGCAGCGTTGTATCTAGCGGGACCTACGAGCAGTACTTC. Translating gives CSVVSSGTYEQYF.